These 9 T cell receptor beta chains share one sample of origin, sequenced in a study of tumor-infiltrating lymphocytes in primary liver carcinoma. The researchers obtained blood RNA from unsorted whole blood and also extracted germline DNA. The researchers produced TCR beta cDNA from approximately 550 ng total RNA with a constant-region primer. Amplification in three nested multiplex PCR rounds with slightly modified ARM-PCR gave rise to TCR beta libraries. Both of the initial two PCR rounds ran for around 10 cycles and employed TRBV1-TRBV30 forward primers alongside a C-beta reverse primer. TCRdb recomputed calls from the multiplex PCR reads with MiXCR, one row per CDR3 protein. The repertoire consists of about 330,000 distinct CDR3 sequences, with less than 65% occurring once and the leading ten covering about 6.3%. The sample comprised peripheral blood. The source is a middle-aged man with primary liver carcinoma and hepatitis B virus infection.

CDR3 DNA: TGTGCCAGCAGCTTAGAGGGCAACCGCGAGGGTCAGTACTTC. Its protein product is CASSLEGNREGQYF. The V call is TRBV11-2, the J call TRBJ2-4; TRBD2 might be the D (5 bases). Between the trimmed V and J ends, which lost 0 bases and 12 bases, there was a span of 15 bases. CDR3 size: 14 residues. CDR1 SGHAT and CDR2 FQNNGV come from the germline V gene.

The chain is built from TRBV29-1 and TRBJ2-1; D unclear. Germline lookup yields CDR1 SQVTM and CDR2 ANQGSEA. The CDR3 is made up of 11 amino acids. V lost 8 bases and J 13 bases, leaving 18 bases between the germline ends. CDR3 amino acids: CSLYHDNGQFF. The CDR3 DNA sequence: TGCAGCCTATACCACGACAATGGACAGTTCTTC.

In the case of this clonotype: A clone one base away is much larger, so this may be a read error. CDR3 region: CSVRSGLGETQYF. The CDR3 DNA sequence: TGCAGCGTGCGAAGCGGGCTTGGAGAGACCCAGTACTTC. The V and J genes are TRBV29-1 and TRBJ2-5, with a weak D call TRBD2 (6 bases). Germline V gene data show CDR1 as SQVTM and CDR2 as ANQGSEA. The V gene lost 6 bases and the J gene lost 4 bases, with 15 bases spanning the gap. CDR3 length equals 13 residues.

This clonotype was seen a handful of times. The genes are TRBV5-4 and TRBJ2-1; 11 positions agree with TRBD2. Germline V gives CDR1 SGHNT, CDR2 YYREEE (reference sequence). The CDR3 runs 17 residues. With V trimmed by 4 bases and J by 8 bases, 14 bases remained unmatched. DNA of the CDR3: TGTGCCAGCAGCAAACTAGCGGGAGTATTTGTGGGTGATGAGCAGTTCTTC. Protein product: CASSKLAGVFVGDEQFF.

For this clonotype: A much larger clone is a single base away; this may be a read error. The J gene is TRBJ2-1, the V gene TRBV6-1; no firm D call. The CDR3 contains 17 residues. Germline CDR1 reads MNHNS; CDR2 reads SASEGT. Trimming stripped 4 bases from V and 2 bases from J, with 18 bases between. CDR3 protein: CASSANDPTSPYNEQFF. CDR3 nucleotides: TGTGCCAGCAGTGCAAACGACCCCACATCTCCCTACAATGAGCAGTTCTTC.

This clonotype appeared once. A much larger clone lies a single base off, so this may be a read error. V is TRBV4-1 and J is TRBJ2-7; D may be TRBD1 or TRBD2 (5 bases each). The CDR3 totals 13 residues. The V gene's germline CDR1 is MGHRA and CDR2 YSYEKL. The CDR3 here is CASGHGGNYEQYF. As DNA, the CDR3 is TGCGCCAGCGGCCATGGGGGAAACTACGAGCAGTACTTC.

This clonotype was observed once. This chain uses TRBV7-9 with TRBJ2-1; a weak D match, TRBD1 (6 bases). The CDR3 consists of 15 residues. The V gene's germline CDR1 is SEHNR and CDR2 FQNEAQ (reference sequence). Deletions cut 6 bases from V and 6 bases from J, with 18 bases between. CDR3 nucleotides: TGTGCCAGCAGTTATCTCGGGACACAACCCAATGAGCAGTTCTTC. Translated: CASSYLGTQPNEQFF.

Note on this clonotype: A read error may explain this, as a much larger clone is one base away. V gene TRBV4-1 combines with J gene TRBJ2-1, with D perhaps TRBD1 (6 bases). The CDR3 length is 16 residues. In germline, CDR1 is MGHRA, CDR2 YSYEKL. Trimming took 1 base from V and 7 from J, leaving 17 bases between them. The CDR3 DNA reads TGCGCCAGCAGCCAAGGGGGGACAAGGGCATGGAATGAGCAGTTCTTC. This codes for CASSQGGTRAWNEQFF.

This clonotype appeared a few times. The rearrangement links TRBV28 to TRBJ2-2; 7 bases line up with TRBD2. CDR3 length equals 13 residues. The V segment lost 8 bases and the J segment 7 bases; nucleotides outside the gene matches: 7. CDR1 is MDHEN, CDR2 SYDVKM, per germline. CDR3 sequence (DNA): TGTGCCAGCGGCGGGAGCAATCACGGGGAGCTGTTTTTT. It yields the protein CASGGSNHGELFF.